This T cell receptor (beta chain) stems from a study of T-cell memory formation after mild COVID-19. There are a few counts of this clonotype. Its antigen is undetermined. Study findings and constraints: Prior to infection, memory already included some responding clones, suggesting cross-reactive memory joined.

From the 5' RACE reads, TCRdb called clonotypes with MiXCR, one entry per CDR3 protein. This table has about 400,000 distinct CDR3 sequences, around a sixth appearing once. The receptor's source is a young man who had mild COVID-19 (a few samples of this study predate the infection). Cell type and time point are not known. Sequencing was carried out using PBMCs or a T cell subset sorted from them (not recorded which).

CDR3 DNA sequence: TGTGCCAGCAGCCCGGGGACCATTTACAATGAGCAGTTCTTC. It translates to CASSPGTIYNEQFF. This sequence joins TRBV6-5 and TRBJ2-1; D is possibly TRBD1 or TRBD2 (5 bases each). This CDR3 is built from 14 residues. Germline loops: CDR1 MNHEY, CDR2 SVGAGI. The V end was cut by 6 bases, the J end by 4 bases, with 13 bases between.